The entry that follows covers one T cell receptor beta chain sequence. Its antigen is as yet unknown. Between the trimmed V and J ends, which lost 4 bases and 0 bases, there was a span of 17 bases. CDR1 SGHRS and CDR2 YFSETQ come from the germline V gene. The length of the CDR3 is 18 residues. This sample is drawn from a study of blood T cells in healthy people across ages. General study findings and limits: The CMV status of each donor remained undetermined, and this could have confounded shifts in expanded clonotypes. A roughly linear age-dependent decrease characterized TCR beta diversity per million T cells. Diversity estimated from one million T cells was considered an underestimate.

A second 7 to 11 cycle PCR used barcoded and J-beta primers. Sequencing recovered at least 3 million CDR3-containing paired-end reads from each sample. MiXCR, applied by TCRdb to the 5' RACE reads, yields one record per CDR3 protein. The repertoire holds 800,000 to 900,000 distinct CDR3 sequences, with roughly 60% as singletons. The chain carries TRBV5-1 and TRBJ2-6, with D perhaps TRBD1 or TRBD2 (5 bases each). The specimen sequenced was blood. This clonotype originated in a man aged 25 to 45 in good health. CDR3 protein: CASSRTGTGTSGANVLTF. The CDR3 DNA is TGCGCCAGCAGCCGAACCGGGACGGGGACCTCTGGGGCCAACGTCCTGACTTTC.